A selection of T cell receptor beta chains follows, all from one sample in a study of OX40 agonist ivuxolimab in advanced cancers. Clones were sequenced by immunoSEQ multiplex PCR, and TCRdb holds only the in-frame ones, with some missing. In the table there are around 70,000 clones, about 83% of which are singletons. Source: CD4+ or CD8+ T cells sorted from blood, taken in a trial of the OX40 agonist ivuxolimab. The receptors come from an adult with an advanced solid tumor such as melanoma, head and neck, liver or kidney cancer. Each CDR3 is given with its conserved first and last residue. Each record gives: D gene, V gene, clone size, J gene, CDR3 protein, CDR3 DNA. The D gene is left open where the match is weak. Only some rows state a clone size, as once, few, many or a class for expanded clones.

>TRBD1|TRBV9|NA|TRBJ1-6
CASSVASGTGGSPLHF
TGTGCCAGCAGCGTAGCTTCGGGGACAGGTGGATCACCCCTCCACTTT
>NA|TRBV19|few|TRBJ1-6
CASSIGGAWGSPLHF
TGTGCCAGTAGTATCGGTGGAGCATGGGGTTCACCCCTCCACTTT
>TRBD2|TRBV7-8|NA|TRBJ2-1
CASSLVGLAGGNEQFF
TGTGCCAGCAGCTTAGTAGGACTAGCGGGGGGGAATGAGCAGTTCTTC
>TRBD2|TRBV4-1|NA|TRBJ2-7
CASSQSGRGGYEQYF
TGCGCCAGCAGCCAATCGGGGCGGGGGGGCTACGAGCAGTACTTC
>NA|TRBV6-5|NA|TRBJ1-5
CASSYSFDGGRQPQHF
TGTGCCAGCAGTTACTCTTTTGATGGCGGGAGACAGCCCCAGCATTTT
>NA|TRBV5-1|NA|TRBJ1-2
CASSPGTSDGYTF
TGCGCCAGCAGCCCCGGGACATCTGATGGCTACACCTTC
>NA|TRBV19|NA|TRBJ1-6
CASSLTEDSPLHF
TGTGCCAGTAGTCTAACAGAGGATTCACCCCTCCACTTT
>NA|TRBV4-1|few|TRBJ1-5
CASSQDGGNQPQHF
TGCGCCAGCAGCCAAGACGGCGGGAATCAGCCCCAGCATTTT
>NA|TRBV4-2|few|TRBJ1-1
CASSQDRDTEAFF
TGTGCCAGCAGCCAAGACCGGGACACTGAAGCTTTCTTT
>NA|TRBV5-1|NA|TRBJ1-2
CASSLAPGLYGYTF
TGCGCCAGCAGCTTGGCCCCGGGGCTCTATGGCTACACCTTC
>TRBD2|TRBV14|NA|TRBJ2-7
CASTPGGASNEQYF
TGTGCCAGCACCCCGGGGGGGGCGTCGAACGAGCAGTACTTC
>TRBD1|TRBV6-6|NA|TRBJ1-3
CASSSGGTGNTIYF
TGTGCCAGCAGTTCAGGGGGCACAGGAAACACCATATATTTT
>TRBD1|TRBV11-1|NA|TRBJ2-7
CASSYRQGYEQYF
TGTGCCAGCAGCTACCGACAGGGTTACGAGCAGTACTTC
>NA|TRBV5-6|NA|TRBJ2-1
CASSLVAYNEQFF
TGTGCCAGCAGCTTGGTGGCTTACAATGAGCAGTTCTTC
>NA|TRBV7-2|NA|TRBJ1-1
CASSFWGGTGTEAFF
TGTGCCAGCAGCTTTTGGGGCGGGACGGGCACTGAAGCTTTCTTT
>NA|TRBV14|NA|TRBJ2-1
CASSQEYEQFF
TGTGCCAGCAGCCAAGAATATGAGCAGTTCTTC
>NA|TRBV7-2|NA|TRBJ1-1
CASSLVQVSGQGTEAFF
TGTGCCAGCAGCTTAGTACAGGTCTCGGGGCAGGGCACTGAAGCTTTCTTT
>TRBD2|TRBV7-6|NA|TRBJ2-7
CASSLGAREGEQYF
TGTGCCAGCAGCTTAGGGGCAAGGGAGGGCGAGCAGTACTTC
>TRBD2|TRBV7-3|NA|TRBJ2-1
CASSRTSGSSYNEQFF
TGTGCCAGCAGCCGGACTAGCGGGAGTTCCTACAATGAGCAGTTCTTC
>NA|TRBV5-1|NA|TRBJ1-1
CASSLDHTTEAFF
TGCGCCAGCAGCTTGGATCATACCACTGAAGCTTTCTTT
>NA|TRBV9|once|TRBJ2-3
CASSVGGKGLTDTQYF
TGTGCCAGCAGCGTAGGGGGGAAGGGCCTCACAGATACGCAGTATTTT
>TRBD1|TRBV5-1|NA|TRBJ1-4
CASRTGTGVEKLFF
TGCGCCAGCAGAACCGGGACAGGGGTCGAAAAACTGTTTTTT
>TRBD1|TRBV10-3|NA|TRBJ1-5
CAISPQGPLSNQPQHF
TGTGCCATCAGTCCACAGGGGCCTCTATCTAATCAGCCCCAGCATTTT
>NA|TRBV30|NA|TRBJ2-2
CAWSVGPGDTAGELFF
TGTGCCTGGAGTGTAGGGCCAGGGGATACGGCCGGGGAGCTGTTTTTT
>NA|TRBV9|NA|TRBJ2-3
CASSVEDSGITDTQYF
TGTGCCAGCAGCGTAGAGGATAGCGGCATCACAGATACGCAGTATTTT
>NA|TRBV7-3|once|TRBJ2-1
CASSLTLTGEQFF
TGTGCCAGCAGCTTAACGCTCACGGGAGAGCAGTTCTTC
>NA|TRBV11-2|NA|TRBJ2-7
CASSFKGAAYEQYF
TGTGCCAGCAGCTTTAAAGGGGCAGCCTACGAGCAGTACTTC
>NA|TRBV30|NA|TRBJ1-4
CAWSVSQGSRKLFF
TGTGCCTGGAGTGTAAGTCAGGGGAGTCGAAAACTGTTTTTT
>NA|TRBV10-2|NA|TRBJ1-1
CASSERGGNTEAFF
TGCGCCAGCAGTGAGAGGGGTGGAAACACTGAAGCTTTCTTT
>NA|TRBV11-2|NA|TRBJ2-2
CASSLFWVSHGELFF
TGTGCCAGCAGCTTATTCTGGGTCTCGCACGGGGAGCTGTTTTTT
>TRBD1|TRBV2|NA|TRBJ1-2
CASKGQGLYGYTF
TGTGCCAGCAAAGGACAGGGGCTATATGGCTACACCTTC
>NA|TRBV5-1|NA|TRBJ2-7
CASSLAKEQYF
TGCGCCAGCAGCTTGGCGAAGGAGCAGTACTTC
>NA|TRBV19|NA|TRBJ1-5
CASSIEGGRGTPSNQPQHF
TGTGCCAGTAGTATTGAGGGGGGACGCGGGACTCCCAGCAATCAGCCCCAGCATTTT
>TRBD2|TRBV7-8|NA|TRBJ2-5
CASSLGPAGTSGREGQETQYF
TGTGCCAGCAGCTTAGGTCCGGCAGGGACTAGCGGGAGGGAGGGGCAAGAGACCCAGTACTTC
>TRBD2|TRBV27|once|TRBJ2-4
CASSFLSTSGKNIQYF
TGTGCCAGCAGTTTTCTCTCGACTAGCGGAAAAAACATTCAGTACTTC
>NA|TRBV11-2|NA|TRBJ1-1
CASSRTGTEAFF
TGTGCCAGCAGTAGGACGGGTACTGAAGCTTTCTTT
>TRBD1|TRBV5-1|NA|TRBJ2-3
CASSFGTGDRQQYF
TGCGCCAGCAGCTTCGGGACAGGTGACCGTCAGCAGTATTTT
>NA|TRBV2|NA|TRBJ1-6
CASRTGHSYNSPLHF
TGTGCCAGCAGAACCGGACATTCCTATAATTCACCCCTCCACTTT
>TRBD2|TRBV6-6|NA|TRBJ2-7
CASGSSGVGYEQYF
TGTGCCAGCGGATCTAGCGGGGTGGGCTACGAGCAGTACTTC
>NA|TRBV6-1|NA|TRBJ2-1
CASSEFLQGSGYNEQFF
TGTGCCAGCAGTGAATTCCTCCAGGGTTCGGGGTACAATGAGCAGTTCTTC
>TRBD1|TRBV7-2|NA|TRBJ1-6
CASSPTPGQASSYNSPLHF
TGTGCCAGCAGTCCTACTCCGGGACAGGCGAGCTCCTATAATTCACCCCTCCACTTT
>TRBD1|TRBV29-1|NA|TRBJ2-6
CSVTTGAGANVLTF
TGCAGCGTTACTACAGGGGCTGGGGCCAACGTCCTGACTTTC
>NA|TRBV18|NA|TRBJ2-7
CASSPAGNYEQYF
TGTGCCAGCTCACCGGCAGGGAACTACGAGCAGTACTTC
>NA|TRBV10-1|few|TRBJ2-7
CASSEIRGLTYEQYF
TGCGCCAGCAGTGAGATTAGAGGACTAACCTACGAGCAGTACTTC
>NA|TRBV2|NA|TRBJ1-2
CATKAGSYGYTF
TGTGCCACAAAAGCCGGAAGCTATGGCTACACCTTC
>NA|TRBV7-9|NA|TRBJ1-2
CASSSAGSNGYTF
TGTGCCAGCAGCTCGGCAGGGTCAAATGGCTACACCTTC